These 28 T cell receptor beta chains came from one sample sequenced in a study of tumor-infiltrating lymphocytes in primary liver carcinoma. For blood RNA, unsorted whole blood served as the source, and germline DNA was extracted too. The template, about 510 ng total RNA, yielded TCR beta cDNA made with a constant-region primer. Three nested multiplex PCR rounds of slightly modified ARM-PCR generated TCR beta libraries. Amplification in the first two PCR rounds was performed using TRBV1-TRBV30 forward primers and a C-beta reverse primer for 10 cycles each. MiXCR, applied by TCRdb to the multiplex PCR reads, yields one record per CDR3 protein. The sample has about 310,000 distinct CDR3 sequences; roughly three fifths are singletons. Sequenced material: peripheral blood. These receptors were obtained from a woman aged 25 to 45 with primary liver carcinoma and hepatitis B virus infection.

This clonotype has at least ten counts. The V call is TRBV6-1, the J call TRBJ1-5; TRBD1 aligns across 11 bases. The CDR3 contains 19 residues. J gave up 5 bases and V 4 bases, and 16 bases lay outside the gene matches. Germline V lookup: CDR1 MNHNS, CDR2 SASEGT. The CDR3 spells CASSVGTGGGLGRDQPQHF. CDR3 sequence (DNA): TGTGCCAGCAGTGTTGGGACAGGGGGAGGATTAGGCCGAGATCAGCCCCAGCATTTT.

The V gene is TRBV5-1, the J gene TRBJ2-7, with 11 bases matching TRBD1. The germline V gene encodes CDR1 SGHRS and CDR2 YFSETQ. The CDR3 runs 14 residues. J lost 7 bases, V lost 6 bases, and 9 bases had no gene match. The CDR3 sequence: CASMGTGGSLEQYF. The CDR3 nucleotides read TGCGCCAGCATGGGGACAGGGGGATCGTTAGAGCAGTACTTC.

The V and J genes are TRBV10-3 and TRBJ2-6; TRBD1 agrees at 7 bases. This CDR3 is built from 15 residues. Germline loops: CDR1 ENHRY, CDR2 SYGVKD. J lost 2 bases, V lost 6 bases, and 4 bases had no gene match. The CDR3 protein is CAISDQGAGANVLTF. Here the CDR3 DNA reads TGTGCCATCAGCGATCAGGGGGCTGGGGCCAACGTCCTGACTTTC.

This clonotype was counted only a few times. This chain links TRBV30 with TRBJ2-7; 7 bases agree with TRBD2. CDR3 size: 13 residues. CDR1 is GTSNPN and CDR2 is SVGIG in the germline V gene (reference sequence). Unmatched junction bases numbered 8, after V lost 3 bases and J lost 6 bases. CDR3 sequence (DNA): TGTGCCTGGAGCAGCGGGACCCCTCTCGAGCAGTACTTC. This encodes CAWSSGTPLEQYF.

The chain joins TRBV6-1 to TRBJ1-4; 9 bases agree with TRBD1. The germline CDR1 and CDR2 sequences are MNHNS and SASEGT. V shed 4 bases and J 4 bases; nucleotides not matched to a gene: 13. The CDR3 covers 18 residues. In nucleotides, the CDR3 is TGTGCCAGCAGTGCGCCCCCGACAGGGGGTCGTTTTAATGAAAAACTGTTTTTT. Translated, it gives CASSAPPTGGRFNEKLFF.

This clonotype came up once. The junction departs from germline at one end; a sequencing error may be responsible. This chain's CDR3 is CDSSLSDEQFF. As DNA, the CDR3 is TGTGACAGCAGCTTGAGTGATGAGCAGTTCTTC. This sequence joins TRBV11-2 and TRBJ2-1; D is unresolved. CDR3 length: 11 residues. Germline loops: CDR1 SGHAT, CDR2 FQNNGV. Full variable domain (remainder filled in from reference TRBV11-2 and TRBJ2-1): EAGVAQSPRYKIIEKRQSVAFWCNPISGHATLYWYQQILGQGPKLLIQFQNNGVVDDSQLPKDRFSAERLKGVDSTLKIQPAKLEDSAVYLCDSSLSDEQFFGPGTRLTVL.

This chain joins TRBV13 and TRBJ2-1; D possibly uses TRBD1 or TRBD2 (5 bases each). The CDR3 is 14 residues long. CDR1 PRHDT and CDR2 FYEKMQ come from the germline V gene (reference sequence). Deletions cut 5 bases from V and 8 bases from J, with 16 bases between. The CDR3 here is CASSTRDRTDEQFF. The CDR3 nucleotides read TGTGCCAGCAGCACCCGGGACCGTACGGATGAGCAGTTCTTC.

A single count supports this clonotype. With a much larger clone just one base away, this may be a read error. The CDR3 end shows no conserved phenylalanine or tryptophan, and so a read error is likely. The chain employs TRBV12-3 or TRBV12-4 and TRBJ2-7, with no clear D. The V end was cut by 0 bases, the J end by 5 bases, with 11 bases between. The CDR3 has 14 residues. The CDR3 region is CASSLAWARDEQYL. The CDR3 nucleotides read TGTGCCAGCAGTTTAGCATGGGCTCGGGACGAGCAGTACCTC.

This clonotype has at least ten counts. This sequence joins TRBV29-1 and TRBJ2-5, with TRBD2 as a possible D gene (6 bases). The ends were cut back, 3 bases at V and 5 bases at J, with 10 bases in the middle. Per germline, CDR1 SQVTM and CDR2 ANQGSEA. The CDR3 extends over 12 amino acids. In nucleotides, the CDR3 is TGCAGCGTTGATCTAGCGACGGAGACCCAGTACTTC. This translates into CSVDLATETQYF.

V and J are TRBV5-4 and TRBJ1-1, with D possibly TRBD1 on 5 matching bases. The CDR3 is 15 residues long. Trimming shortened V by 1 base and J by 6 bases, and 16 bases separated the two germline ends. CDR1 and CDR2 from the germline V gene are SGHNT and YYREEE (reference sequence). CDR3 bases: TGTGCCAGCAGCTTGTGGTCCAGGGTCAACTCTGAAGCTTTCTTT. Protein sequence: CASSLWSRVNSEAFF.

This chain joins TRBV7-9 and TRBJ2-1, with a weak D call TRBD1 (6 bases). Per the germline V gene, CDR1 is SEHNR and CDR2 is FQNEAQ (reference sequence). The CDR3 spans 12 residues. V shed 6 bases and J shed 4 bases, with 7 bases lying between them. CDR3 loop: CASRDSYNEQFF. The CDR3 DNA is TGTGCCAGCAGGGACAGTTACAATGAGCAGTTCTTC.

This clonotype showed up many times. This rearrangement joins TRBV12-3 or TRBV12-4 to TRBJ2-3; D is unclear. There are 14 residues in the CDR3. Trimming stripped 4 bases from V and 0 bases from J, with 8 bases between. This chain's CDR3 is CASSSLTSTDTQYF. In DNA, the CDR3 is TGTGCCAGCAGTTCCCTAACTAGCACAGATACGCAGTATTTT.

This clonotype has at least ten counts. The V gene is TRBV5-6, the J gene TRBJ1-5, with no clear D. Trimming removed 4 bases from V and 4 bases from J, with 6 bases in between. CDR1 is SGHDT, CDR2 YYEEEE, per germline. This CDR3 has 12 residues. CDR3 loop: CASSVINQPQHF. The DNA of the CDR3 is TGTGCCAGCAGCGTAATAAATCAGCCCCAGCATTTT. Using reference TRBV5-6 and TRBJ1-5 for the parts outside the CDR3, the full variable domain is DAGVTQSPTHLIKTRGQQVTLRCSPKSGHDTVSWYQQALGQGPQFIFQYYEEEERQRGNFPDRFSGHQFPNYSSELNVNALLLGDSALYLCASSVINQPQHFGDGTRLSIL.

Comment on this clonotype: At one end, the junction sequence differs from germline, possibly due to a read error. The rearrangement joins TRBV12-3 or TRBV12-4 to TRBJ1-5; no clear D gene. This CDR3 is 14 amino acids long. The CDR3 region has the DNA TGTGCCAGCAGTTTACGAGTATCGAATCAGCCCCATCATTTT. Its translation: CASSLRVSNQPHHF.

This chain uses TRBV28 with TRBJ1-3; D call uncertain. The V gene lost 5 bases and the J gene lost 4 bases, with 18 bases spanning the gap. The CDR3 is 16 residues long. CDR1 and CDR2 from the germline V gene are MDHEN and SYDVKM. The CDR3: CASSSPWKVGGNTIYF. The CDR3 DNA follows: TGTGCCAGCAGTAGCCCCTGGAAGGTAGGGGGAAACACCATATATTTT.

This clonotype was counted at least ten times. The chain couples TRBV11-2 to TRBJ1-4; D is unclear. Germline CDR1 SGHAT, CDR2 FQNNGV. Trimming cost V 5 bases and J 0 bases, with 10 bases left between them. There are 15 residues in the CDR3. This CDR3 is CASSTRKATNEKLFF. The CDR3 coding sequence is TGTGCCAGCAGCACGAGAAAAGCAACTAATGAAAAACTGTTTTTT.

CDR3 sequence reads: CVIRLAGSPPFF. The CDR3 nucleotides are TGTGTCATCCGGCTAGCGGGATCCCCTCCGTTCTTC. The gene calls are TRBV28 and TRBJ2-1, with TRBD2 matching 9 bases. The CDR3 length is 12 residues. CDR1 and CDR2 from the germline V gene are MDHEN and SYDVKM.

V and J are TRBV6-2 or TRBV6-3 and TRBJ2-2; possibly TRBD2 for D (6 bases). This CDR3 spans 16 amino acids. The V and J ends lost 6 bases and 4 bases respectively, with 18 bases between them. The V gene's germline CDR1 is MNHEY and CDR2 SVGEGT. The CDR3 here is CASSLGGGRGTGELFF. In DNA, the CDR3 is TGTGCCAGCAGCCTCGGTGGGGGGAGAGGCACCGGGGAGCTGTTTTTT.

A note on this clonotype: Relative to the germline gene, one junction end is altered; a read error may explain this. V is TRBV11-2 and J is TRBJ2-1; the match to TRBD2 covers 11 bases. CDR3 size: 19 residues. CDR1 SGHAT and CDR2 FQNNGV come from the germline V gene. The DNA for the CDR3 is TGTGCCTGCAGCTTAGGCCTGACTAGCGGGGTAAGCTCCTACAATGAGCAGCTCTTC. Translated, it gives CACSLGLTSGVSSYNEQLF.

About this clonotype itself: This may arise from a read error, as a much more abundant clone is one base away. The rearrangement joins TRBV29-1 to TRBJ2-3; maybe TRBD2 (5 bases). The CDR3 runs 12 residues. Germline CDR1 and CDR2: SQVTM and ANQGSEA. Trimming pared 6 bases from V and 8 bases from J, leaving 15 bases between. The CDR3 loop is CSVSGQRGTQYF. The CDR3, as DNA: TGCAGCGTGAGCGGCCAGCGAGGTACGCAGTATTTT.

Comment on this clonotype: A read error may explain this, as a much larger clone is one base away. The CDR3 reads CASSGSGAGVDEQYF. The DNA of the CDR3 is TGCGCCAGCAGTGGCTCCGGGGCAGGGGTTGACGAGCAGTACTTC. This sequence joins TRBV10-2 and TRBJ2-7, with D possibly matching TRBD1 (6 bases). V shed 4 bases and J shed 5 bases, with 18 bases lying between them. The CDR3 contains 15 residues. Per the germline V gene, CDR1 is WSHSY and CDR2 is SAAADI.

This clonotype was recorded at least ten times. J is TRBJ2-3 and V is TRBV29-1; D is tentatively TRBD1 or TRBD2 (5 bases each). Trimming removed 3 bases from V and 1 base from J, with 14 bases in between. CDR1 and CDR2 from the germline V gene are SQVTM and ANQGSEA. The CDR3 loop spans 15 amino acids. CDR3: CSVDLGTPGTDTQYF. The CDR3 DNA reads TGCAGCGTTGATCTGGGGACCCCTGGCACAGATACGCAGTATTTT.

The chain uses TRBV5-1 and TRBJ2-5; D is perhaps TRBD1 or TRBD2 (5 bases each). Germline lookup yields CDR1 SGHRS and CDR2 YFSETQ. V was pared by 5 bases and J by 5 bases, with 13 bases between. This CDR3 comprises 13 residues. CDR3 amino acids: CASRYFGTETQYF. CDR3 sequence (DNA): TGCGCCAGCAGGTACTTCGGGACGGAGACCCAGTACTTC.

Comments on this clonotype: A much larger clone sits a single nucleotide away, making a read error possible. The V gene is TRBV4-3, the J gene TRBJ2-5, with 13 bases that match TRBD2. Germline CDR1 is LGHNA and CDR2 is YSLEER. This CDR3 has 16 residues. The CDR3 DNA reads TGCCCCAGCAGCCAAGGGACTAGCGGGACGCGAGAGACCCAGTACTTC. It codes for CPSSQGTSGTRETQYF.

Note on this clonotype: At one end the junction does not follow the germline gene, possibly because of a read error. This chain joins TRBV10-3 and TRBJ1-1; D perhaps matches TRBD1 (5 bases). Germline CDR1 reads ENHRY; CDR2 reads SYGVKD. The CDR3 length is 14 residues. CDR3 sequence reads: CAIRAIREATEALF. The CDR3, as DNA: TGTGCCATCAGGGCCATCAGGGAAGCCACTGAAGCTTTATTT.

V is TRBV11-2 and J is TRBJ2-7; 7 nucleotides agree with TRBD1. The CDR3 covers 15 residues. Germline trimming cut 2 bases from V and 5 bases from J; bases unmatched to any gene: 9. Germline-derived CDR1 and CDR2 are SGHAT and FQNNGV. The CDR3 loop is CASSLRGTAVHEQYF. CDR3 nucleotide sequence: TGTGCCAGCAGCTTACGTGGGACAGCGGTCCACGAGCAGTACTTC. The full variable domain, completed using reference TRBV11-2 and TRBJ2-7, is EAGVAQSPRYKIIEKRQSVAFWCNPISGHATLYWYQQILGQGPKLLIQFQNNGVVDDSQLPKDRFSAERLKGVDSTLKIQPAKLEDSAVYLCASSLRGTAVHEQYFGPGTRLTVT.

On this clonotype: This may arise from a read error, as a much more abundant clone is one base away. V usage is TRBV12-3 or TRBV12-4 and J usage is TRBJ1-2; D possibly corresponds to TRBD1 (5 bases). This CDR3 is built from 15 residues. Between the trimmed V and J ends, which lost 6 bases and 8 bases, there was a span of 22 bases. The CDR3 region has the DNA TGTGCCAGCAGCCCTGCGGTCAGGGACTCCAAGGGCTACACCTTC. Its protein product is CASSPAVRDSKGYTF.

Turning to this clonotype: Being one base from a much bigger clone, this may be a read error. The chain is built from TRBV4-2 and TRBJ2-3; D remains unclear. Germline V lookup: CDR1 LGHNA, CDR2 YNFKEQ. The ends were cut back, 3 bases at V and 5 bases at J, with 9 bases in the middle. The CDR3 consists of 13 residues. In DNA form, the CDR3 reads TGTGCCAGCAGCCAGGTCTACGTAGATACGCAGTATTTT. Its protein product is CASSQVYVDTQYF.